The T cell receptor beta chain under discussion was sequenced for a study of cytomegalovirus exposure and HLA in healthy donors. Study-level results: The study assumed roughly uniform donor sequencing depth for presence/absence analyses. As a later analysis showed, a missense DCLRE1C variant was linked to trimming of TCR beta V- and J-genes.

Germline V gene data show CDR1 as SGDLS and CDR2 as YYNGEE. This CDR3 is built from 18 residues. Trimming at V came to 4 bases and at J to 0 bases, leaving 6 bases not matched to a gene. On this clone: No antigen is known for it.

60 Vbeta and 13 Jbeta primers were used in PCR. In the original analysis: Later, an analysis found about 83 million unique TCR beta chains, and about 9.9 million of these were shared. Sequencing used immunoSEQ multiplex PCR; TCRdb keeps in-frame clones, though not all of them. The D gene and trimming were derived from the DNA, and the V and J assignments and clone size from that table. The sample consists of approximately 90,000 clones, 63% of them appearing once. The sequencing sample was made of PBMCs. The source is a woman in her 30s in good health and CMV-seronegative. The V call is TRBV9, the J call TRBJ2-6; 11 nucleotides agree with TRBD1. The DNA of the CDR3 is TGTGCCAGCAGCTTGGGCGGGACAGGGGGCTCTGGGGCCAACGTCCTGACTTTC. This encodes CASSLGGTGGSGANVLTF.